Reported below is one TCR beta chain. The specificity of this receptor is unknown. Per-nucleotide qualities are absent, and no much larger clonotype sits a single base away. Germline trimming: 5 bases from V, 9 bases from J; junction bases outside gene matches: 7. There are 15 amino acids in the CDR3, from cysteine to phenylalanine inclusive. Just CDR3 DNA is preserved here, 45 bases in frame from base 1. Reading the germline V gene gives CDR1 SGHTA and CDR2 FQGNSA. This sample is part of a study of cytomegalovirus exposure and HLA in healthy donors (dated by TCRdb to 2017 to 2019). In terms of the full investigation: According to a later analysis, one platform produced both the 100 to 150 validation repertoires and the roughly 650 repertoires of the first cohort. To predict cytomegalovirus infection status, the study combined high-throughput TCR immunosequencing, statistical association of individual TCRs with disease status, and machine learning. A separate validation cohort of some 130 different subjects was used in addition to the 666-subject first cohort. The study aimed to test whether signatures of past pathogen exposure could be identified by cataloging public T cell receptors. Study-wide findings and limitations: Most TCR sequences were seen in very few donors, while some public TCRs were found in many individuals. In both the original and validation cohorts, the classifier was reported to diagnose cytomegalovirus status with high specificity and sensitivity. A later analysis found that TCRs clustered in the first cohort also tended to co-occur in the 95 to 150 validation repertoires, with approximately 94% of cluster scores above 0. According to the authors, the approach could potentially be generalized to other disease states and immunological phenotypes. All 120 repertoires were used to score co-occurrence in the validation cohort in a later analysis, because that analysis had no HLA typing for the cohort. In vitro tests confirmed that a few of the cytomegalovirus-associated TCR beta chains recognize cytomegalovirus antigens. The study gave a list of under 200 TCR beta chains associated with cytomegalovirus.

Donors formed part of the validation cohort, which comprised about 130 subjects and was distinct from the first cohort of several hundred subjects. To prepare the library, the immunoSEQ multiplex PCR assay was applied. From the authors' description of their analysis: A statistical classification framework was built to diagnose cytomegalovirus status from the catalog of TCR beta chain sequences. What TCRdb holds here is the immuneACCESS table cut down to in-frame rearrangements. Part of the clones is not present; checked against another copy, under half of the missing clones reflect an unresolved V gene, and the others are unexplained. That table furnishes V, J and clone size, whereas the DNA furnished D and trimming. Recorded for this sample are 82,000 or so clones; 85% to 95% of them occurred a single time. The ten largest clones take up 0.69% of the sample.

This TCR came from a woman between 18 and 30 years old in good health and CMV-seronegative. The V gene is TRBV7-2 and the J gene is TRBJ2-1; a stretch of 13 junction bases matches TRBD2. Source material: PBMCs. CDR3 loop: CASSRLAGGEGEQFF. In nucleotide form, the sequence is TGTGCCAGCAGCCGACTAGCGGGAGGAGAGGGTGAGCAGTTCTTC.